Listed below are T cell receptor beta chains from one sample, sequenced in a study of T-cell memory formation after mild COVID-19. TCRdb re-derived calls from the 5' RACE reads in MiXCR, one entry per CDR3 protein. There are a few hundred thousand distinct CDR3 sequences in the sample; 8.5% to 9.5% occur only once, and 20% to 25% lies in the top ten. Specimen: PBMCs or a T cell subset sorted from them (not recorded which). The source of these receptors is a man younger than 35 who had mild COVID-19 (a few samples of this study predate the infection). Cell type and time point are not known. Each CDR3 is given with its conserved first and last residue. D genes are given only for firm matches. A row's size may be missing; if present it is once, few, many or a size class.

J gene: TRBJ2-4
clone size: few
D gene: TRBD2
V gene: TRBV7-2
CDR3 DNA: TGTGCCAGCAGCCCCGGCGGGGGGGCAAACATTCAGTACTTC
CDR3 protein: CASSPGGGANIQYF

J gene: TRBJ2-7
clone size: few
D gene: TRBD2
V gene: TRBV29-1
CDR3 DNA: TGCAGCGTTGGACCTCTGAGCGGGGCCTACGAGCAGTACTTC
CDR3 protein: CSVGPLSGAYEQYF

J gene: TRBJ2-6
clone size: many
D gene: NA
V gene: TRBV5-1
CDR3 DNA: TGCGCCAGCAGCGGGCGGGGCCCTGGGGCCAACGTCCTGACTTTC
CDR3 protein: CASSGRGPGANVLTF

J gene: TRBJ2-7
clone size: many
D gene: TRBD1
V gene: TRBV7-9
CDR3 DNA: TGTGCCAGCAGCTCAGGGGGCTCGGTCTACGAGCAGTACTTC
CDR3 protein: CASSSGGSVYEQYF

J gene: TRBJ1-2
clone size: NA
D gene: NA
V gene: TRBV5-1
CDR3 DNA: TGCGCCAGCAGACCACGATCCTTTCGGGGCTACACCTTC
CDR3 protein: CASRPRSFRGYTF

J gene: TRBJ1-5
clone size: NA
D gene: NA
V gene: TRBV7-9
CDR3 DNA: TGTGCCAGCAGCCCGGGGTCTGGGAGCAATCAGCCCCAGCATTTT
CDR3 protein: CASSPGSGSNQPQHF

J gene: TRBJ2-7
clone size: NA
D gene: NA
V gene: TRBV5-1
CDR3 DNA: TGCGCCAGCAGCTTGGCCTTGCAGGGAGCCTCCTACGAGCAGTACTTC
CDR3 protein: CASSLALQGASYEQYF

J gene: TRBJ2-3
clone size: few
D gene: NA
V gene: TRBV7-3
CDR3 DNA: TGTGCCAGCAGCCTAGACAAGGCCACGGGCCATACGCAGTATTTT
CDR3 protein: CASSLDKATGHTQYF

J gene: TRBJ2-1
clone size: NA
D gene: TRBD2
V gene: TRBV19
CDR3 DNA: TGTGCCAGTAGTAATGGCGGGGGGTACAATGAGCAGTTCTTC
CDR3 protein: CASSNGGGYNEQFF

J gene: TRBJ2-7
clone size: few
D gene: NA
V gene: TRBV7-9
CDR3 DNA: TGTGCCAGCAGCCCAACCCGGGGATCCTACGAGCAGTACTTC
CDR3 protein: CASSPTRGSYEQYF

J gene: TRBJ1-1
clone size: NA
D gene: NA
V gene: TRBV29-1
CDR3 DNA: TGCAGCGTTGAGCGACAGGACACTGAAGCTTTCTTT
CDR3 protein: CSVERQDTEAFF

J gene: TRBJ2-4
clone size: few
D gene: NA
V gene: TRBV11-2
CDR3 DNA: TGTGCCAGCAGGAGAACAGAGGGATGGGGAAACATTCAGTACTTC
CDR3 protein: CASRRTEGWGNIQYF

J gene: TRBJ2-3
clone size: NA
D gene: NA
V gene: TRBV28
CDR3 DNA: TGTGCCAGCAGTTTATTCCGCACAGATACGCAGTATTTT
CDR3 protein: CASSLFRTDTQYF

J gene: TRBJ2-5
clone size: NA
D gene: NA
V gene: TRBV3-1
CDR3 DNA: TGTGCCAGCAGCCAGGGGACGGCTGAGTACTTC
CDR3 protein: CASSQGTAEYF

J gene: TRBJ2-5
clone size: many
D gene: NA
V gene: TRBV12-3/TRBV12-4
CDR3 DNA: TGTGCCAGCAGTTCCCTTCTACGGGGAGAGTCCCAGTACTTC
CDR3 protein: CASSSLLRGESQYF

J gene: TRBJ2-1
clone size: many
D gene: NA
V gene: TRBV12-3/TRBV12-4
CDR3 DNA: TGTGCCAGCACCAGCACCGTAGCTGGGGGGGCCGGGAATGAGCAGTTCTTC
CDR3 protein: CASTSTVAGGAGNEQFF

J gene: TRBJ1-5
clone size: many
D gene: NA
V gene: TRBV6-5
CDR3 DNA: TGTGCCAGCAGTTACTCGTTCCCCCCTGGGGGCAATCAGCCCCAGCATTTT
CDR3 protein: CASSYSFPPGGNQPQHF

J gene: TRBJ2-1
clone size: few
D gene: NA
V gene: TRBV2
CDR3 DNA: TGTGCCAGCAGTGCGGGGGAGCTCTACAATGAGCAGTTCTTC
CDR3 protein: CASSAGELYNEQFF

J gene: TRBJ1-1
clone size: few
D gene: TRBD1
V gene: TRBV20-1
CDR3 DNA: TGCAGTGCTCGTTCGACAGGGAAGGGTGAAGCTTTCTTT
CDR3 protein: CSARSTGKGEAFF

J gene: TRBJ2-1
clone size: many
D gene: TRBD2
V gene: TRBV3-1
CDR3 DNA: TGTGCCAGCAGCCACCCTGGGGGACTAGCAAATGAGCAGTTCTTC
CDR3 protein: CASSHPGGLANEQFF

J gene: TRBJ1-5
clone size: few
D gene: TRBD1
V gene: TRBV7-2
CDR3 DNA: TGTGCCAGCAGCTTAGGGGGGACAGGGAATCAGCCCCAGCATTTT
CDR3 protein: CASSLGGTGNQPQHF

J gene: TRBJ1-3
clone size: few
D gene: NA
V gene: TRBV9
CDR3 DNA: TGTGCCAGCAGCGTAGCCGCGGGAGGGAGCTCTGGAAACACCATATATTTT
CDR3 protein: CASSVAAGGSSGNTIYF

J gene: TRBJ1-3
clone size: few
D gene: NA
V gene: TRBV5-1
CDR3 DNA: TGCGCCAGCAGCTTCGGCACACAGTTCTCTGGAAACACCATATATTTT
CDR3 protein: CASSFGTQFSGNTIYF

J gene: TRBJ2-2
clone size: many
D gene: TRBD2
V gene: TRBV4-2
CDR3 DNA: TGTGCCAGCAGCCATTCGGGGGGGGGCCACACCGGGGAGCTGTTTTTT
CDR3 protein: CASSHSGGGHTGELFF

J gene: TRBJ1-1
clone size: many
D gene: NA
V gene: TRBV12-3/TRBV12-4
CDR3 DNA: TGTGCCAGCCTCCACGTGGGGGAGAACACTGAAGCTTTCTTT
CDR3 protein: CASLHVGENTEAFF

J gene: TRBJ1-1
clone size: NA
D gene: TRBD1
V gene: TRBV6-5
CDR3 DNA: TGTGCCAGCACCAGAGGTGGACAGGGAGGGACTGAAGCTTTCTTT
CDR3 protein: CASTRGGQGGTEAFF

J gene: TRBJ2-3
clone size: few
D gene: TRBD2
V gene: TRBV12-3/TRBV12-4
CDR3 DNA: TGTGCCAGCAGTTTTCCCGTAACGGGGGGGCGGACAGATACGCAGTATTTT
CDR3 protein: CASSFPVTGGRTDTQYF

J gene: TRBJ1-1
clone size: many
D gene: TRBD1
V gene: TRBV12-3/TRBV12-4
CDR3 DNA: TGTGCCAGCAGGGCCCGACAGGGCGGCAACACTGAAGCTTTCTTT
CDR3 protein: CASRARQGGNTEAFF

J gene: TRBJ2-1
clone size: few
D gene: TRBD2
V gene: TRBV3-1
CDR3 DNA: TGTGCCAGCACCGACCTAGCGGGGGGGTACAATGAGCAGTTCTTC
CDR3 protein: CASTDLAGGYNEQFF

J gene: TRBJ1-5
clone size: few
D gene: TRBD1
V gene: TRBV5-6
CDR3 DNA: TGTGCCAGCAGCTTGGCCCAGGGGGCGAAGGGGTCACTGCCCCAGCATTTT
CDR3 protein: CASSLAQGAKGSLPQHF

J gene: TRBJ2-5
clone size: NA
D gene: NA
V gene: TRBV5-1
CDR3 DNA: TGCGCCAGCAGCTTAACTACGACTGCACGAGAGACCCAGTACTTC
CDR3 protein: CASSLTTTARETQYF

J gene: TRBJ1-2
clone size: NA
D gene: NA
V gene: TRBV6-5
CDR3 DNA: TGTGCCAGCACCGAAGGGGACGGAACCCATGGCTACACCTTC
CDR3 protein: CASTEGDGTHGYTF

J gene: TRBJ2-6
clone size: few
D gene: NA
V gene: TRBV25-1
CDR3 DNA: TGTGCCAGCAGCTCCTTATTGGCCTCTGGGGCCAACGTCCTGACTTTC
CDR3 protein: CASSSLLASGANVLTF

J gene: TRBJ2-7
clone size: NA
D gene: TRBD1
V gene: TRBV6-5
CDR3 DNA: TGTGCCAGCAGTTACTACAGGGGGCTGGGCTACGAGCAGTACTTC
CDR3 protein: CASSYYRGLGYEQYF

J gene: TRBJ2-1
clone size: NA
D gene: NA
V gene: TRBV29-1
CDR3 DNA: TGCAGCGTCCGGGCGAAAACCGGGTCAAACAATGAGCAGTTCTTC
CDR3 protein: CSVRAKTGSNNEQFF

J gene: TRBJ2-3
clone size: NA
D gene: NA
V gene: TRBV7-2
CDR3 DNA: TGTGCCAGCAGCACCGACCATACGCAGTATTTT
CDR3 protein: CASSTDHTQYF

J gene: TRBJ2-7
clone size: few
D gene: NA
V gene: TRBV5-1
CDR3 DNA: TGCGCCAGCAGCCCGGCGGGGGCTAGGAGGGACTACGAGCAGTACTTC
CDR3 protein: CASSPAGARRDYEQYF

J gene: TRBJ1-1
clone size: NA
D gene: NA
V gene: TRBV6-2/TRBV6-3
CDR3 DNA: TGTGCCAGCAGGGGAGGCCCTGAAGCTTTCTTT
CDR3 protein: CASRGGPEAFF

J gene: TRBJ2-1
clone size: few
D gene: TRBD2
V gene: TRBV5-4
CDR3 DNA: TGTGCCAGCAGCCTAAGACTAGCGGGTCACAATGAGCAGTTCTTC
CDR3 protein: CASSLRLAGHNEQFF

J gene: TRBJ2-7
clone size: many
D gene: TRBD1
V gene: TRBV5-1
CDR3 DNA: TGCGCCAGCGGGGACAGCTCCTACGAGCAGTACTTC
CDR3 protein: CASGDSSYEQYF

J gene: TRBJ2-5
clone size: NA
D gene: TRBD2
V gene: TRBV10-3
CDR3 DNA: TGTGCCATCAGTGAGACTTCTAGCGGGGGAGAGACCCAGTACTTC
CDR3 protein: CAISETSSGGETQYF

J gene: TRBJ1-5
clone size: NA
D gene: NA
V gene: TRBV19
CDR3 DNA: TGTGCCAGTAGTATCAAAGGCCCTGCCGGGGGCCTTAGCAATCAGCCCCAGCATTTT
CDR3 protein: CASSIKGPAGGLSNQPQHF

J gene: TRBJ2-7
clone size: NA
D gene: NA
V gene: TRBV12-3/TRBV12-4
CDR3 DNA: TGTGCCAGCAGTCTTACAAGATACTACGAGCAGTACTTC
CDR3 protein: CASSLTRYYEQYF

J gene: TRBJ1-2
clone size: NA
D gene: NA
V gene: TRBV4-3
CDR3 DNA: TGCGCCAGCAGCCCAAGAACAGGGAACTATGGCTACACCTTC
CDR3 protein: CASSPRTGNYGYTF

J gene: TRBJ1-5
clone size: many
D gene: NA
V gene: TRBV24-1
CDR3 DNA: TGTGCCACCAGTGAGGCGGGGTGGGATCAGCCCCAGCATTTT
CDR3 protein: CATSEAGWDQPQHF

J gene: TRBJ2-2
clone size: few
D gene: NA
V gene: TRBV10-3
CDR3 DNA: TGTGCCATCAGTGTAGACAGGACTTCGAACACCGGGGAGCTGTTTTTT
CDR3 protein: CAISVDRTSNTGELFF

J gene: TRBJ1-2
clone size: few
D gene: NA
V gene: TRBV6-5
CDR3 DNA: TGTGCCAGCAGGTTGGGAGTGGCGGACTATGGCTACACCTTC
CDR3 protein: CASRLGVADYGYTF

J gene: TRBJ2-3
clone size: few
D gene: TRBD2
V gene: TRBV7-2
CDR3 DNA: TGTGCCAGCAGCTTCCAACTAGCGGGGCTTACCCGACTCGGGACAGATACGCAGTATTTT
CDR3 protein: CASSFQLAGLTRLGTDTQYF

J gene: TRBJ1-2
clone size: few
D gene: TRBD1
V gene: TRBV29-1
CDR3 DNA: TGCAGCGTTGAATCCAACGTACAGGGACAGGGCTATGGCTACACCTTC
CDR3 protein: CSVESNVQGQGYGYTF

J gene: TRBJ2-5
clone size: NA
D gene: TRBD2
V gene: TRBV14
CDR3 DNA: TGTGCCAGCAGCCAAGGGAATCTTCCGGGAGGGGAAGAGACCCAGTACTTC
CDR3 protein: CASSQGNLPGGEETQYF